These 5 T cell receptor beta chains were sequenced from one sample in a study of cytomegalovirus exposure and HLA in healthy donors (dated by TCRdb to about 2017). The library was obtained by the immunoSEQ multiplex PCR assay. A mixture of 60 forward primers for TCR Vbeta segments and 13 reverse primers for TCR Jbeta segments was used in the multiplex PCR. In TCRdb, the immuneACCESS table is reduced to in-frame sequences with V and J assigned. These tables do not hold every clone; where another copy was compared, an unresolved V gene accounts for under half, and the others remain unexplained. The sample table contains about 120,000 clones; only one count was recorded for about four fifths of them. The ten largest clones represent roughly 1.5% of the sample. Sequencing used PBMCs. These receptors all stem from a woman between 18 and 29 years old in good health and CMV-seronegative.

The genes are TRBV15 and TRBJ2-5; 7 bases map to TRBD2. The CDR3 is 15 residues long. The ends lost 0 bases at V and 2 bases at J; junction bases unmatched: 3. CDR1 is LNHNV, CDR2 YYDKDF, per germline (reference sequence). CDR3 coding DNA: TGTGCCACCAGCAGAGATCGGGGGGAGCAAGAGACCCAGTACTTC. Protein sequence: CATSRDRGEQETQYF.

The J gene is TRBJ2-1, the V gene TRBV6-6, with 8 bases identical to TRBD2. V lost 6 bases to trimming and J lost 4 bases; unmatched junction nucleotides: 8. Per the germline V gene, CDR1 is MNHNY and CDR2 is SVGAGI (reference sequence). The CDR3 covers 15 residues. The CDR3 loop reads CASRTSGGSYNEQFF. The CDR3 DNA reads TGTGCCAGCAGAACAAGCGGGGGATCTTACAATGAGCAGTTCTTC.

V gene TRBV7-9 combines with J gene TRBJ2-2; weak D call: TRBD2 (7 bases). V lost 0 bases and J 4 bases, leaving 9 bases between the germline ends. The length of the CDR3 is 15 residues. Germline V gene sequence: CDR1 SEHNR, CDR2 FQNEAQ (reference sequence). In nucleotides, the CDR3 is TGTGCCAGCAGCTTAGCGGGGGGGCTCACCGGGGAGCTGTTTTTT. This sequence encodes CASSLAGGLTGELFF. Supplemented by reference TRBV7-9 and TRBJ2-2, the full variable domain reads DTGVSQNPRHKITKRGQNVTFRCDPISEHNRLYWYRQTLGQGPEFLTYFQNEAQLEKSRLLSDRFSAERPKGSFSTLEIQRTEQGDSAMYLCASSLAGGLTGELFFGEGSRLTVL.

The chain combines TRBV19 with TRBJ1-2; tentative D call: TRBD1 (6 bases). This CDR3 comprises 12 residues. The ends were cut back, 7 bases at V and 2 bases at J, with 8 bases in the middle. Germline CDR1 reads LNHDA; CDR2 reads SQIVND (reference sequence). In nucleotides, the CDR3 is TGTGCCAGTACTCAGGGGAACTATGGCTACACCTTC. Protein sequence: CASTQGNYGYTF. Full variable domain (remainder filled in from reference TRBV19 and TRBJ1-2): DGGITQSPKYLFRKEGQNVTLSCEQNLNHDAMYWYRQDPGQGLRLIYYSQIVNDFQKGDIAEGYSVSREKKESFPLTVTSAQKNPTAFYLCASTQGNYGYTFGSGTRLTVV.

The chain links TRBV12-2 to TRBJ1-2; TRBD1, as called in the table, went unchecked against the DNA. TRBV12-2 is a recognized pseudogene. CDR3 length equals 15 residues. CDR3 protein: CASRSGQGANYGYTF. As DNA, the CDR3 is TGTGCAAGTCGCTCGGGACAGGGAGCTAACTATGGCTACACCTTC.